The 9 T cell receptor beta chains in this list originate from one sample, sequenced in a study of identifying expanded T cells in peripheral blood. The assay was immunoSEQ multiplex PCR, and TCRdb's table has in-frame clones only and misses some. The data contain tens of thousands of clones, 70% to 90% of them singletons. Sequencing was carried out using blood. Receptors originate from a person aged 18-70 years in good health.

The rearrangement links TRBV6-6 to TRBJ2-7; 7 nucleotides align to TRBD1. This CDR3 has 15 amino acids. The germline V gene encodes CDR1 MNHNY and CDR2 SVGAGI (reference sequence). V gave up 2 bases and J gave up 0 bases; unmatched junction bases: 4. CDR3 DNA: TGTGCCAGCAGTTACGACAGGGTTAGCTCCTACGAGCAGTACTTC. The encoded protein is CASSYDRVSSYEQYF.

The CDR3 sequence: CSVEAGGLNTEAFF. The DNA of the CDR3 is TGCAGCGTTGAAGCAGGGGGGCTGAACACTGAAGCTTTCTTT. The rearrangement joins TRBV29-1 to TRBJ1-1, with TRBD1 matching 7 bases. Losses at the gene ends were 1 base for V and 0 bases for J; bases not matched to a gene: 2. The CDR3 is made up of 14 amino acids. CDR1 is SQVTM, CDR2 ANQGSEA, per germline.

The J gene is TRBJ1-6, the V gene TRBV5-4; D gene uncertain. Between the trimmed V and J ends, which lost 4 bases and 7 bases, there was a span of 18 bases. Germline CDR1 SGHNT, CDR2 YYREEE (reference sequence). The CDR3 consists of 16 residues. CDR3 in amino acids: CASSRPGTRRNSPLHF. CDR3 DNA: TGTGCCAGCAGCAGACCAGGAACCCGGCGGAATTCACCCCTCCACTTT.

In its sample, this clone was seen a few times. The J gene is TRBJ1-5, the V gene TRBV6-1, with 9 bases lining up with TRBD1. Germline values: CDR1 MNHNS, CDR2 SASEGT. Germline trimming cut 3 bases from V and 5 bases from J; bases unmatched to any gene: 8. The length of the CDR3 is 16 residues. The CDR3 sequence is CASSELYRGLDQPQHF. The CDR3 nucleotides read TGTGCCAGCAGTGAGCTATACAGGGGGCTAGATCAGCCCCAGCATTTT.

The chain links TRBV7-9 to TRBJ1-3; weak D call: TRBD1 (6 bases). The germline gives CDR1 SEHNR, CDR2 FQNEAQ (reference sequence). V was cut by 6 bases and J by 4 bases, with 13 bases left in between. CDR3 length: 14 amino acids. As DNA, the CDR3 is TGTGCCAGCAGAGGTAGGGGGGCCGGAAACACCATATATTTT. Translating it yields CASRGRGAGNTIYF.

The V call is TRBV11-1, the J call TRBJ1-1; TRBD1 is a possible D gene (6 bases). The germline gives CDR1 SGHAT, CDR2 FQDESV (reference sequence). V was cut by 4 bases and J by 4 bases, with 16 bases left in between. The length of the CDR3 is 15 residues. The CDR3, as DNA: TGTGCCAGCAGCTCCCCGACAGGCGGCGGCACTGAAGCTTTCTTT. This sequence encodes CASSSPTGGGTEAFF.

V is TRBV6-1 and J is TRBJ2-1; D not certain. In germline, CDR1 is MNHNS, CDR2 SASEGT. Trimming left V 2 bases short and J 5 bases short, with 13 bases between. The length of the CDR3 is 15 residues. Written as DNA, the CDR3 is TGTGCCAGCAGTGAACGTGCGGTACTGGACAATGAGCAGTTCTTC. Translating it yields CASSERAVLDNEQFF.

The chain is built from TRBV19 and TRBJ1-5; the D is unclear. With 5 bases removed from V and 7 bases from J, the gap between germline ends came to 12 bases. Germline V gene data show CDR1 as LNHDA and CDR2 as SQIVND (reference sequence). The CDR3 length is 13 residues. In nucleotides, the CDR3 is TGTGCCAGTAGTGCCAGTAACCGACAGCCCCAGCATTTT. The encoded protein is CASSASNRQPQHF. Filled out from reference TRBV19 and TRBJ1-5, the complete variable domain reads DGGITQSPKYLFRKEGQNVTLSCEQNLNHDAMYWYRQDPGQGLRLIYYSQIVNDFQKGDIAEGYSVSREKKESFPLTVTSAQKNPTAFYLCASSASNRQPQHFGDGTRLSIL.

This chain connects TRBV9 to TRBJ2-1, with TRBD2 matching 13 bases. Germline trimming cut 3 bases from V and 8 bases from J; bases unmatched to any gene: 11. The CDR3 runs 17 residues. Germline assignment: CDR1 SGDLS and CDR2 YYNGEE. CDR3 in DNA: TGTGCCAGCAGCGATTTTACCGGGACTAGCGGGGTGGATGAGCAGTTCTTC. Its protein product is CASSDFTGTSGVDEQFF.